The 21 T cell receptor beta chains listed next were all sequenced from one sample in a study of immune evolution from preneoplasia to lung adenocarcinoma. Data came from immunoSEQ multiplex PCR; TCRdb stores just in-frame clones and leaves some out. The sample has 8,000 to 9,500 clones, just under 80% seen once. The source material was FFPE adjacent normal lung tissue. The receptors derive from a person aged 60 to 85 with lung adenocarcinoma.

The rearrangement uses TRBV5-6 and TRBJ2-3, with 8 bases that match TRBD2. The length of the CDR3 is 15 residues. Germline CDR1 SGHDT, CDR2 YYEEEE. With 3 bases clipped from V and 0 bases from J, the junction kept 3 bases outside the gene matches. The CDR3, as DNA: TGTGCCAGCAGCTACCTAGCGGGTAGCACAGATACGCAGTATTTT. It specifies CASSYLAGSTDTQYF.

The genes are TRBV5-1 and TRBJ2-3; TRBD2 agrees at 15 bases. Germline values: CDR1 SGHRS, CDR2 YFSETQ. Germline trimming cut 2 bases from V and 4 bases from J; bases unmatched to any gene: 5. The CDR3 has 17 residues. CDR3 DNA sequence: TGCGCCAGCAGCTTCCGGACTAGCGGGGGGGAGGCAGATACGCAGTATTTT. Its translation: CASSFRTSGGEADTQYF.

Worth noting for this clone: The junction shows a germline mismatch at one end, possibly a read error. CDR3 in DNA: TGTGCCGGCAGCTTAGGTCCAGCGGGGGGAAGAGAGACCCAGTACTTC. Amino acid sequence: CAGSLGPAGGRETQYF. This chain connects TRBV11-2 to TRBJ2-5; 9 positions match TRBD2. CDR1 is SGHAT and CDR2 is FQNNGV in the germline V gene. The CDR3 contains 16 residues.

This clone has only one observation. This chain uses TRBV28 with TRBJ1-3, with D tentatively TRBD1 (5 bases). Germline CDR1 reads MDHEN; CDR2 reads SYDVKM. V lost 5 bases to trimming and J lost 2 bases, with 10 bases between them. The CDR3 covers 14 residues. CDR3 sequence: CASSPGTPGNTIYF. DNA for the CDR3: TGTGCCAGCAGTCCTGGGACGCCTGGAAACACCATATATTTT.

The chain carries TRBV19 and TRBJ1-6; TRBD1 matches at 11 bases. This CDR3 region has 17 residues. In germline, CDR1 is LNHDA, CDR2 SQIVND (reference sequence). Germline trimming cut 7 bases from V and 6 bases from J; bases unmatched to any gene: 11. The CDR3 DNA is TGTGCCAGTATCCGGGACAGGGGGATCAACCCTAATTCACCCCTCCACTTT. This translates into CASIRDRGINPNSPLHF.

This clone was counted once. The gene calls are TRBV5-1 and TRBJ2-5; no clear D gene. CDR1 and CDR2 from the germline V gene are SGHRS and YFSETQ. The CDR3 runs to 11 residues. Trimming cost V 6 bases and J 1 base, with 4 bases left between them. In DNA form, the CDR3 reads TGCGCCAGCACCAGCCAAGAGACCCAGTACTTC. Residues: CASTSQETQYF.

This clone came up a few times. The chain recombines TRBV6-1 with TRBJ1-1, with 9 bases aligning to TRBD1. Germline CDR1 is MNHNS and CDR2 is SASEGT. The CDR3 is 16 residues long. J was trimmed by 5 bases and V by 3 bases; bases with no gene match: 10. The CDR3 loop reads CASSDYGQGLQTEAFF. The CDR3 nucleotides are TGTGCCAGCAGTGATTACGGACAGGGGTTACAAACTGAAGCTTTCTTT.

The rearrangement uses TRBV4-2 and TRBJ2-7; D tentatively fits TRBD1 or TRBD2 (5 bases each). V gave up 0 bases and J gave up 1 base, with 10 bases separating them. There are 15 residues in the CDR3. Per the germline V gene, CDR1 is LGHNA and CDR2 is YNFKEQ. This CDR3 reads CASSQESGTSYEQYF. CDR3 DNA: TGTGCCAGCAGCCAAGAATCCGGGACGTCCTACGAGCAGTACTTC.

This clone was seen only a few times. The J gene is TRBJ1-5, the V gene TRBV6-5, with D perhaps TRBD1 (5 bases). Trimming took off 2 bases at V and 6 bases at J, with 14 bases between the two ends. The CDR3 has 15 amino acids. CDR1 is MNHEY and CDR2 is SVGAGI in the germline V gene. The chain's CDR3 is CASSYIRDGSQPQHF. The CDR3 DNA reads as TGTGCCAGCAGTTACATCCGGGACGGGAGTCAGCCCCAGCATTTT.

The chain links TRBV23-1 to TRBJ2-7, with 7 bases identical to TRBD2. TRBV23-1 is an open reading frame whose function is uncertain. V lost 3 bases and J lost 6; bases outside the gene matches: 20. The CDR3 sequence is 18 residues long. As DNA, the CDR3 is TGCGCCAGCAGTCAGTCCCTCGGGGGGACCCTAGAAAAACGCGAGCAGTACTTC. It yields the protein CASSQSLGGTLEKREQYF.

The sample holds a few counts of this clone. The gene calls are TRBV30 and TRBJ1-1; possible D gene TRBD1, 5 bases. This CDR3 has 11 residues. Germline CDR1 reads GTSNPN; CDR2 reads SVGIG (reference sequence). The V and J ends lost 0 bases and 10 bases respectively, with 9 bases between them. The DNA of the CDR3 is TGTGCCTGGAGTGTATATGGGGGAGCTTTCTTT. It is translated as CAWSVYGGAFF.

The rearrangement links TRBV5-1 to TRBJ1-3; D not resolved. V was pared by 4 bases and J by 0 bases, with 14 bases between. Germline-derived CDR1 and CDR2 are SGHRS and YFSETQ. The CDR3 is 16 residues long. Here the CDR3 reads CASSLRALSSGNTIYF. The CDR3 coding sequence is TGCGCCAGCAGCCTCCGGGCATTGAGCTCTGGAAACACCATATATTTT.

V is TRBV7-9 and J is TRBJ1-5; 7 bases are a match to TRBD1. V trimming: 6 bases; J trimming: 6 bases; junction bases outside the gene matches: 5. The CDR3 runs to 13 residues. Germline lookup yields CDR1 SEHNR and CDR2 FQNEAQ (reference sequence). The CDR3 reads CASSPGGVQPQHF. The CDR3 DNA reads as TGTGCCAGCAGTCCAGGGGGGGTTCAGCCCCAGCATTTT.

The chain combines TRBV7-9 with TRBJ2-3, with 10 bases fitting TRBD2. CDR1 is SEHNR, CDR2 FQNEAQ, per germline (reference sequence). The CDR3 covers 17 residues. V trimming: 5 bases; J trimming: 3 bases; junction bases outside the gene matches: 11. The CDR3: CASSPILAGEGTDTQYF. As DNA, the CDR3 is TGTGCCAGCAGCCCTATCCTAGCGGGAGAGGGGACAGATACGCAGTATTTT.

This clone was counted only a few times. DNA for the CDR3: TGTGCCAGCAGCCCAACCGGGACAGGGACCTACGAGCAGTACTTC. Its translation is CASSPTGTGTYEQYF. The genes are TRBV9 and TRBJ2-7; TRBD1 aligns across 9 bases. Trimming took 4 bases from V and 2 from J; bases not matched to a gene: 7. The length of the CDR3 is 15 residues. CDR1 is SGDLS and CDR2 is YYNGEE in the germline V gene.

The chain carries TRBV5-1 and TRBJ2-3, with 14 nucleotides matching TRBD2. V shed 4 bases, J shed 5 bases, and the junction held 9 bases outside the gene matches. This CDR3 is 17 amino acids long. Germline V CDR1 and CDR2: SGHRS, YFSETQ. The CDR3 nucleotides read TGCGCCAGCAGCCCGGGACTAGCGGGAGTAGGTGGAGATACGCAGTATTTT. Protein product: CASSPGLAGVGGDTQYF.

The J gene is TRBJ2-3, the V gene TRBV10-3; D not certain. The V and J ends lost 3 bases and 1 base respectively, with 11 bases between them. The CDR3 runs to 15 residues. Germline loops: CDR1 ENHRY, CDR2 SYGVKD. For the CDR3, the DNA is TGTGCCATCAGTGAACGCTGGATTGGCACAGATACGCAGTATTTT. Protein: CAISERWIGTDTQYF.

This clone counts as medium-sized. Other nucleotide sequences in the sample specify the same CDR3. J is TRBJ2-5 and V is TRBV6-6, with D unclear. CDR1 and CDR2 from the germline V gene are MNHNY and SVGAGI (reference sequence). The ends were cut back, 4 bases at V and 1 base at J, with 4 bases in the middle. The CDR3 length is 12 residues. The CDR3 here is CASSLAQETQYF. CDR3 in DNA: TGTGCCAGCAGTTTGGCCCAAGAGACCCAGTACTTC.

This clone was seen a few times. This rearrangement joins TRBV29-1 to TRBJ2-5; TRBD1 agrees at 7 bases. The V segment lost 3 bases and the J segment 2 bases; nucleotides outside the gene matches: 6. This CDR3 has 14 amino acids. Germline CDR1 SQVTM, CDR2 ANQGSEA. The CDR3 here is CSVELTGHQETQYF. The DNA for the CDR3 is TGCAGCGTTGAGTTGACAGGGCATCAAGAGACCCAGTACTTC.

The chain uses TRBV19 and TRBJ1-5; a possible D gene is TRBD1 (5 bases). The CDR3 is 14 residues long. Germline V CDR1 and CDR2: LNHDA, SQIVND (reference sequence). Trimming removed 5 bases at V and 0 bases at J, with 8 bases between. CDR3 in DNA: TGTGCCAGTAGTGGGGACTATAGCAATCAGCCCCAGCATTTT. Amino acid sequence: CASSGDYSNQPQHF.

In DNA, the CDR3 is TGTGCCAGCAGCGTGACACCCCCCGGGACTGAGAACACCGGGGAGCTGTTTTTT. Its translation: CASSVTPPGTENTGELFF. The chain is built from TRBV7-4 and TRBJ2-2; TRBD2 is a possible D gene (6 bases). V lost 5 bases, J lost 1 base, and 20 bases lay in between. Germline V gives CDR1 SGHVT, CDR2 SQSDAQ. This CDR3 has 18 residues.